The clone carrying this TCR beta chain was seen many times. The sample belongs to a study of spatial heterogeneity in lung cancer. The CDR3 runs to 15 residues. Germline assignment: CDR1 KGHSH and CDR2 LQKENI. The V gene end was trimmed by 4 bases and the J gene end by 3 bases; junction bases not matched to a gene: 6. TCRdb reprocessed the 5' RACE reads via MiXCR and lists one record per CDR3 protein. The table includes 25,000 to 35,000 distinct CDR3 sequences, over 5% detected once. Time point noted: blood at routine non-recurrence follow-up after resection. In each case, whole RNA from tumor, nontumor lung or frozen PBMC was sequenced unsorted.

This sequence joins TRBV18 and TRBJ2-7, with 10 bases that match TRBD1. Sequencing was performed on PBMCs, taken at follow-up. This receptor was obtained from a female donor with early-stage non-small cell lung cancer. CDR3 coding DNA: TGTGCCAGCTCACGAGGGACAGGGGCCCTCTACGAGCAGTACTTC. It yields the protein CASSRGTGALYEQYF.